The 27 T cell receptor beta chains below come from one sample, sequenced in a study of T cell changes during pregnancy in multiple sclerosis. Libraries were prepared by immunoSEQ multiplex PCR; TCRdb keeps only in-frame clonotypes and omits some of them. In the table there are 58,000 or so clones, roughly 90% of which are singletons. This sample comprised peripheral blood, obtained in the first trimester of pregnancy. The origin of the receptors is a female donor with multiple sclerosis, enrolled in a pregnancy study.

This rearrangement joins TRBV19 to TRBJ1-5; 8 bases are shared with TRBD1. Losses at the gene ends were 4 bases for V and 11 bases for J; bases not matched to a gene: 10. CDR3 length: 14 amino acids. The germline gives CDR1 LNHDA, CDR2 SQIVND (reference sequence). DNA for the CDR3: TGTGCCAGTAGTACCCGACAGGGGCAGCTGGCCCAGCATTTT. This translates into CASSTRQGQLAQHF.

This clone was seen a single time. This sequence joins TRBV6-1 and TRBJ2-3, with a weak D call TRBD1 (5 bases). The germline CDR1 and CDR2 sequences are MNHNS and SASEGT. Between the trimmed V and J ends, which lost 2 bases and 0 bases, there was a span of 15 bases. The CDR3 has 17 residues. The CDR3 spells CASSESRTSSSTDTQYF. The CDR3 DNA reads TGTGCCAGCAGTGAATCCCGGACATCCTCTAGCACAGATACGCAGTATTTT.

This sequence joins TRBV4-2 and TRBJ2-7, with a possible D match to TRBD2 (6 bases). Germline CDR1 and CDR2: LGHNA and YNFKEQ. V lost 5 bases and J lost 3, with 17 bases in between. CDR3 size: 15 residues. The CDR3 is CASSSRSEGLYEQYF. DNA for the CDR3: TGTGCCAGCAGCTCCAGATCGGAGGGTCTCTACGAGCAGTACTTC.

The rearrangement joins TRBV5-1 to TRBJ1-2; 7 bases agree with TRBD1. Germline V lookup: CDR1 SGHRS, CDR2 YFSETQ. Losses at the gene ends were 0 bases for V and 0 bases for J; bases not matched to a gene: 11. The CDR3 is 18 amino acids. The DNA for the CDR3 is TGCGCCAGCAGCTTGGGCGGTGAACAGGGGCTCACTAACTATGGCTACACCTTC. It is translated as CASSLGGEQGLTNYGYTF.

This chain joins TRBV2 and TRBJ2-1; D call uncertain. Germline lookup yields CDR1 SNHLY and CDR2 FYNNEI. The CDR3 contains 12 residues. V was trimmed by 4 bases and J by 9 bases, leaving 10 bases between them. CDR3: CASSGAISEQFF. Here the CDR3 DNA reads TGTGCCAGCAGTGGGGCTATTTCTGAGCAGTTCTTC.

The CDR3 spells CASSPGLAGGGRHEQFF. CDR3 nucleotides: TGCGCCAGCAGCCCCGGACTAGCGGGAGGGGGGAGGCATGAGCAGTTCTTC. V and J are TRBV5-1 and TRBJ2-1, with 15 positions matching TRBD2. The germline CDR1 and CDR2 sequences are SGHRS and YFSETQ. With V trimmed by 4 bases and J by 8 bases, 10 bases remained unmatched. This CDR3 has 17 residues.

This sequence joins TRBV4-1 and TRBJ1-1; the D gene is possibly TRBD1 (6 bases). Trimming removed 4 bases from V and 4 bases from J, with 16 bases in between. In germline, CDR1 is MGHRA, CDR2 YSYEKL. This CDR3 comprises 15 residues. CDR3 nucleotides: TGCGCCAGCAGCCGGCCAGGGGTGGGGAGCACTGAAGCTTTCTTT. Its translation: CASSRPGVGSTEAFF.

V is TRBV18 and J is TRBJ2-1; 11 nucleotides align to TRBD2. CDR1 and CDR2 (germline): KGHSH, LQKENI. The CDR3 sequence is 15 residues long. V was pared by 3 bases and J by 3 bases, with 1 base of the junction left unmatched. CDR3 protein: CASSPLAGGYNEQFF. The CDR3 DNA is TGTGCCAGCTCACCCCTAGCGGGAGGCTACAATGAGCAGTTCTTC.

The CDR3 region has the DNA TGTGCCAGCAGCCAAGACGCAAGCGGGATGGGGACAGATACGCAGTATTTT. It yields the protein CASSQDASGMGTDTQYF. The rearrangement joins TRBV4-2 to TRBJ2-3, with 7 positions matching TRBD2. The CDR3 extends over 17 amino acids. CDR1 LGHNA and CDR2 YNFKEQ come from the germline V gene. Unmatched junction bases numbered 9, after V lost 0 bases and J lost 3 bases.

The chain has TRBV7-9 and TRBJ2-4; weak D call: TRBD2 (5 bases). V was trimmed by 5 bases and J by 1 base, leaving 9 bases between them. Germline-derived CDR1 and CDR2 are SEHNR and FQNEAQ (reference sequence). The CDR3 sequence is 14 residues long. The CDR3 loop is CASSVLAAKNIQYF. Written as DNA, the CDR3 is TGTGCCAGCAGCGTTTTAGCGGCCAAAAACATTCAGTACTTC.

The chain is built from TRBV19 and TRBJ2-3, with 11 nucleotides matching TRBD2. From germline, CDR1 is LNHDA and CDR2 SQIVND (reference sequence). V was clipped by 4 bases and J by 0 bases; unmatched bases: 3. The CDR3 has 16 amino acids. The CDR3 nucleotides are TGTGCCAGTAGTACGGGACTAGCGGCTAGCACAGATACGCAGTATTTT. Amino acids: CASSTGLAASTDTQYF.

V gene TRBV28 combines with J gene TRBJ2-7, with a possible D match to TRBD1 (6 bases). CDR1 MDHEN and CDR2 SYDVKM come from the germline V gene. The CDR3 is 14 amino acids. Trimming pared 6 bases from V and 2 bases from J, leaving 14 bases between. In DNA, the CDR3 is TGTGCCAGCAGCCCCGGGACATATCCCTACGAGCAGTACTTC. It encodes CASSPGTYPYEQYF.

This clone showed up just once. This chain connects TRBV5-4 to TRBJ1-2, with 8 positions matching TRBD1. Germline V gives CDR1 SGHNT, CDR2 YYREEE (reference sequence). V lost 2 bases and J lost 6; bases outside the gene matches: 6. The CDR3 is 14 amino acids. The CDR3 sequence is CASSLDRGIHGYTF. The DNA for the CDR3 is TGTGCCAGCAGCTTAGACAGGGGTATCCATGGCTACACCTTC. Full variable domain (remainder filled in from reference TRBV5-4 and TRBJ1-2): ETGVTQSPTHLIKTRGQQVTLRCSSQSGHNTVSWYQQALGQGPQFIFQYYREEENGRGNFPPRFSGLQFPNYSSELNVNALELDDSALYLCASSLDRGIHGYTFGSGTRLTVV.

DNA for the CDR3: TGTGCCAGCAGCCCGGACAGGGTGGACCAGCCCCAGCATTTT. Its protein product is CASSPDRVDQPQHF. The V and J genes are TRBV28 and TRBJ1-5, with TRBD1 identical over 8 bases. V shed 6 bases, J shed 7 bases, and the junction held 8 bases outside the gene matches. The CDR3 runs 14 residues. CDR1 and CDR2 from the germline V gene are MDHEN and SYDVKM.

The chain links TRBV6-4 to TRBJ2-2, with a weak D call TRBD1 (6 bases). The CDR3 contains 14 residues. The germline V gene encodes CDR1 MRHNA and CDR2 SNTAGT. Trimming stripped 5 bases from V and 5 bases from J, with 12 bases between. The CDR3 sequence: CASSSGTTTGELFF. The CDR3 nucleotides read TGTGCCAGCAGTTCCGGGACAACTACCGGGGAGCTGTTTTTT.

Only a few counts were recorded for this clone. In DNA, the CDR3 is TGTGCCAGCAGCTATCCCGGCAGCGAGGCTTTCTTT. Translated, it gives CASSYPGSEAFF. The rearrangement links TRBV5-6 to TRBJ1-1; D uncertain. Deletions cut 3 bases from V and 11 bases from J, with 14 bases between. The CDR3 contains 12 residues. Germline CDR1 is SGHDT and CDR2 is YYEEEE.

V gene TRBV9 combines with J gene TRBJ1-1, with D possibly TRBD1 on 6 matching bases. Germline V gene data show CDR1 as SGDLS and CDR2 as YYNGEE. The ends were cut back, 0 bases at V and 4 bases at J, with 19 bases in the middle. The CDR3 has 17 amino acids. The CDR3 loop is CASSVGTGGQGFTEAFF. In DNA form, the CDR3 reads TGTGCCAGCAGCGTAGGCACGGGGGGCCAGGGCTTCACTGAAGCTTTCTTT. Full variable domain (missing parts from reference TRBV9 and TRBJ1-1): DSGVTQTPKHLITATGQRVTLRCSPRSGDLSVYWYQQSLDQGLQFLIQYYNGEERAKGNILERFSAQQFPDLHSELNLSSLELGDSALYFCASSVGTGGQGFTEAFFGQGTRLTVV.

The V and J genes are TRBV5-1 and TRBJ2-3, with TRBD2 matching 11 bases. The CDR3 runs to 16 residues. V lost 1 base to trimming and J lost 2 bases; unmatched junction nucleotides: 3. Germline V gene lookup returns CDR1 SGHRS and CDR2 YFSETQ. The chain's CDR3 is CASSLLAGGPTDTQYF. The CDR3, as DNA: TGCGCCAGCAGCTTGCTAGCGGGAGGCCCCACAGATACGCAGTATTTT.

The gene calls are TRBV27 and TRBJ1-2, with 7 bases that match TRBD1. Germline assignment: CDR1 MNHEY and CDR2 SMNVEV (reference sequence). This CDR3 region has 14 residues. Losses at the gene ends were 5 bases for V and 4 bases for J; bases not matched to a gene: 7. Here the CDR3 DNA reads TGTGCCAGCAGTCTGAGACAGGGCCGCTATGGCTACACCTTC. This encodes CASSLRQGRYGYTF.

This clone has just one count. V usage is TRBV4-2 and J usage is TRBJ2-1; 11 nucleotides align to TRBD2. The V segment lost 4 bases and the J segment 4 bases; nucleotides outside the gene matches: 9. Germline CDR1 LGHNA, CDR2 YNFKEQ. This CDR3 is built from 17 residues. The CDR3 region has the DNA TGTGCCAGCAGCCGACGTACCGGGACTAGCGGTTACAATGAGCAGTTCTTC. Amino acids: CASSRRTGTSGYNEQFF.

CDR3 bases: TGTGCCAGCAGCCAACCGGGTTTCCAAGAGACCCAGTACTTC. It translates to CASSQPGFQETQYF. This rearrangement joins TRBV16 to TRBJ2-5; D unclear. The CDR3 consists of 14 residues. Germline V lookup: CDR1 KGHSY, CDR2 FQNENV. Trimming took 2 bases from V and 1 from J, leaving 8 bases between them. Looking up the rest from reference TRBV16 and TRBJ2-5 gives the full variable domain: GEEVAQTPKHLVRGEGQKAKLYCAPIKGHSYVFWYQQVLKNEFKFLISFQNENVFDETGMPKERFSAKCLPNSPCSLEIQATKLEDSAVYFCASSQPGFQETQYFGPGTRLLVL.

The CDR3 region has the DNA TGTGCCAGCAGGCCGGACAGAAACACTGAAGCTTTCTTT. This codes for CASRPDRNTEAFF. The chain carries TRBV6-5 and TRBJ1-1, with a weak D call TRBD1 (6 bases). This CDR3 has 13 amino acids. The germline V gene encodes CDR1 MNHEY and CDR2 SVGAGI. Trimming cost V 6 bases and J 2 bases, with 10 bases left between them.

This clone was recorded a few times. The chain combines TRBV10-3 with TRBJ2-7; 12 bases match TRBD2. V lost 6 bases to trimming and J lost 4 bases; unmatched junction nucleotides: 7. Germline V gene sequence: CDR1 ENHRY, CDR2 SYGVKD. This CDR3 is built from 15 residues. The CDR3 nucleotides are TGTGCCATCAGGCCTGGACTAGCGGGACAATACGAGCAGTACTTC. Protein: CAIRPGLAGQYEQYF.

Of note for this clone: This sample includes further DNA sequences coding for the same CDR3. The J gene is TRBJ1-1, the V gene TRBV19; D remains ambiguous. Germline values: CDR1 LNHDA, CDR2 SQIVND (reference sequence). This CDR3 spans 14 amino acids. V dropped 3 bases and J dropped 0 bases, with 8 bases sitting between them. As DNA, the CDR3 is TGTGCCAGTAGTATTGAGGGAGTGAACACTGAAGCTTTCTTT. This sequence encodes CASSIEGVNTEAFF.

The rearrangement links TRBV30 to TRBJ2-4; 9 bases fit TRBD2. Germline V gene sequence: CDR1 GTSNPN, CDR2 SVGIG (reference sequence). This CDR3 contains 18 residues. J lost 1 base, V lost 0 bases, and 10 bases had no gene match. CDR3 sequence reads: CAWSVRGSGRGAKNIQYF. DNA for the CDR3: TGTGCCTGGAGTGTAAGGGGTAGCGGGAGAGGGGCCAAAAACATTCAGTACTTC. Complete variable domain (other parts from reference TRBV30 and TRBJ2-4): SQTIHQWPATLVQPVGSPLSLECTVEGTSNPNLYWYRQAAGRGLQLLFYSVGIGQISSEVPQNLSASRPQDRQFILSSKKLLLSDSGFYLCAWSVRGSGRGAKNIQYFGAGTRLSVL.

The chain carries TRBV9 and TRBJ2-1; 11 bases match TRBD2. This CDR3 contains 16 residues. In germline, CDR1 is SGDLS, CDR2 YYNGEE. V gave up 3 bases and J gave up 7 bases; unmatched junction bases: 9. The CDR3 here is CASSAPGLAVKNEQFF. CDR3 bases: TGTGCCAGCAGCGCACCGGGACTAGCGGTTAAAAATGAGCAGTTCTTC.

The gene calls are TRBV5-1 and TRBJ2-7; possible D gene TRBD2, 6 bases. The germline V gene encodes CDR1 SGHRS and CDR2 YFSETQ. The CDR3 is 12 residues long. V gave up 5 bases and J gave up 2 bases, with 8 bases separating them. CDR3 sequence reads: CASSGGAYEQYF. CDR3 in DNA: TGCGCCAGCAGTGGCGGGGCCTACGAGCAGTACTTC.